This T cell receptor (beta chain) was sequenced in a study of shared clonotypes between healthy human individuals. This clone showed up just once. Selected positively for CCR7 and CD45RO-negative, naive CD8 cells excluded terminally differentiated effector memory CD45RA+ cells. The assay was immunoSEQ multiplex PCR, and TCRdb's table has in-frame clones only and misses some. The sample shows about 550,000 clones, roughly 95% of them seen only once. The CDR3 sequence is 15 residues long. The ends were cut back, 5 bases at V and 3 bases at J, with 19 bases in the middle. The germline V gene encodes CDR1 SQVTM and CDR2 ANQGSEA.

The specimen was naive CD8+ T cells sorted from blood. The chain joins TRBV29-1 to TRBJ2-5; D is unresolved. The sequence came from a woman aged 25 to 45 in good health. CDR3 sequence reads: CSVTGGGVSEETQYF. In nucleotides, the CDR3 is TGCAGCGTTACGGGTGGTGGGGTTTCTGAAGAGACCCAGTACTTC.